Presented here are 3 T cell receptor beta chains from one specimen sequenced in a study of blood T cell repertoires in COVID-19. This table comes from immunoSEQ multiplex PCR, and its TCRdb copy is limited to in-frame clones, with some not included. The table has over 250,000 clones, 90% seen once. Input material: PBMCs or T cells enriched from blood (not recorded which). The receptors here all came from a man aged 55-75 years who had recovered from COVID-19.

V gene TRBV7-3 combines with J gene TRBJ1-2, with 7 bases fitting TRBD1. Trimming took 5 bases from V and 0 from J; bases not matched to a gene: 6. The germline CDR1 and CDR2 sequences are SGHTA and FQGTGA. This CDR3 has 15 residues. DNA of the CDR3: TGTGCCAGCAGCGCAACCGGGACAGCTAACTATGGCTACACCTTC. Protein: CASSATGTANYGYTF.

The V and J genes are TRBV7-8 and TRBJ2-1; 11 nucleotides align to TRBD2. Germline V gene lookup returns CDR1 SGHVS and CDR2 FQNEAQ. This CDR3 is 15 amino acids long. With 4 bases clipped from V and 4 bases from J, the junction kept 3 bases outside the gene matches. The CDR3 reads CASSSGLAEYNEQFF. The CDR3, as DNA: TGTGCCAGCAGCTCGGGACTAGCGGAGTACAATGAGCAGTTCTTC.

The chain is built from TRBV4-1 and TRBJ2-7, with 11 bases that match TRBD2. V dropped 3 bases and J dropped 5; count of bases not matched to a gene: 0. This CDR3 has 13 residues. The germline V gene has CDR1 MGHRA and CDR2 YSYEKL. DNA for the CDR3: TGCGCCAGCAGCCAGGGACTAGCGGACGAGCAGTACTTC. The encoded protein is CASSQGLADEQYF.